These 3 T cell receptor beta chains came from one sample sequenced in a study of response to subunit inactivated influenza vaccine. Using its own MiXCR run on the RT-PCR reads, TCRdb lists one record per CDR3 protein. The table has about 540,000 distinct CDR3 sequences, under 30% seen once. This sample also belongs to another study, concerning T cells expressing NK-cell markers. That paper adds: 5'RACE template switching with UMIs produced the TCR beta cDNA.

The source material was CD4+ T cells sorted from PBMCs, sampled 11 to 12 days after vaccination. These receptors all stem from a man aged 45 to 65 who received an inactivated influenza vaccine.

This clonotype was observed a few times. CDR3 bases: TGCAGCGTTGAAGGCGCAGGCTGGGGGGAGACCCAGTACTTC. It yields the protein CSVEGAGWGETQYF. J is TRBJ2-5 and V is TRBV29-1, with D perhaps TRBD1 or TRBD2 (5 bases each). Germline-derived CDR1 and CDR2 are SQVTM and ANQGSEA. The germline V and J ends were trimmed by 1 base and 5 bases, with 14 bases remaining between them. The CDR3 is 14 amino acids.

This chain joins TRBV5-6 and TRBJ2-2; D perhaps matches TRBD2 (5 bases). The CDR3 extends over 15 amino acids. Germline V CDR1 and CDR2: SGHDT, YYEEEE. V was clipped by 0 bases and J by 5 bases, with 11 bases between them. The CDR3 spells CASSLANTGTGELFF. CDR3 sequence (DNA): TGTGCCAGCAGCTTGGCTAACACGGGGACCGGGGAGCTGTTTTTT.

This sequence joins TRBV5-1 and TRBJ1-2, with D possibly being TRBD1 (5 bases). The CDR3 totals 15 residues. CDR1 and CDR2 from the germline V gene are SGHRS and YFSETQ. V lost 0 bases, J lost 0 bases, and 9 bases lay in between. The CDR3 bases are TGCGCCAGCAGCTTGGGCGGGGGAACTAACTATGGCTACACCTTC. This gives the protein CASSLGGGTNYGYTF. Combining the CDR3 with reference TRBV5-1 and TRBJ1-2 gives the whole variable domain KAGVTQTPRYLIKTRGQQVTLSCSPISGHRSVSWYQQTPGQGLQFLFEYFSETQRNKGNFPGRFSGRQFSNSRSEMNVSTLELGDSALYLCASSLGGGTNYGYTFGSGTRLTVV.